The rows below give T cell receptor beta chains drawn from one sample of a study of sequential checkpoint blockade in melanoma. The assay was immunoSEQ multiplex PCR, and TCRdb's table has in-frame clones only and misses some. The sample contains around 18,000 clones, roughly 70% of which appear only once. The input for sequencing was CD8+ T cells sorted from blood (inferred from file names), taken from a patient given nivolumab and ipilimumab in sequence. Receptors originate from a human donor with melanoma. CDR3s leave out the opening cysteine and the closing phenylalanine or tryptophan. Fields, in order: V gene, J gene, CDR3 protein.

v_call: TRBV30
j_call: TRBJ1-1
cdr3_aa: AWSPTVNTEAF

v_call: TRBV9
j_call: TRBJ2-3
cdr3_aa: ASSVQGTIGGRTDTQY

v_call: TRBV10-3
j_call: TRBJ2-3
cdr3_aa: AISESTSGTGIGTDTQY

v_call: TRBV6-5
j_call: TRBJ1-1
cdr3_aa: ASRTGGTEAF

v_call: TRBV7-9
j_call: TRBJ2-7
cdr3_aa: ASSLGPGGYEQY

v_call: TRBV5-1
j_call: TRBJ2-1
cdr3_aa: ASSLEGPGFGNEQF

v_call: TRBV12-5
j_call: TRBJ2-3
cdr3_aa: ASGLVEGTGTQY

v_call: TRBV7-9
j_call: TRBJ1-1
cdr3_aa: ASSRAGGVSNTEAF

v_call: TRBV4-1
j_call: TRBJ2-7
cdr3_aa: ASSQGGQDYEQY

v_call: TRBV7-6
j_call: TRBJ1-6
cdr3_aa: ASSSGQGYSPLH

v_call: TRBV5-1
j_call: TRBJ2-1
cdr3_aa: ASSLGAVSYNEQF

v_call: TRBV10-3
j_call: TRBJ1-1
cdr3_aa: AISERDRESVLPHLDF